A selection of T cell receptor beta chains follows, all from one sample in a study of cytomegalovirus exposure and HLA in healthy donors. TCRdb's copy holds only in-frame clones and misses some; the assay was immunoSEQ multiplex PCR. The sample shows approximately 160,000 clones, just under 90% of them seen only once. The sample comprised PBMCs. The receptors derive from a woman between 18 and 29 years old in good health and CMV-seropositive. Both conserved end residues are part of each CDR3. A D gene is named only where the DNA matches it firmly. The size entry is marked missing in some rows and otherwise reads once, few, many or a size class.

.	TRBV28	TRBJ1-2	13	.	TGTGCCAGCAGTCTGGCAGGGGTTGAAGGCTACACCTTC	CASSLAGVEGYTF
TRBD2	TRBV27	TRBJ2-7	13	.	TGTGCCAGCAGTTTCTACGGGGGGGACGAGCAGTACTTC	CASSFYGGDEQYF
TRBD2	TRBV5-1	TRBJ2-3	17	.	TGCGCCAGCAGCTTGGCCCGGGGGGTCACTAGCACAGATACGCAGTATTTT	CASSLARGVTSTDTQYF
.	TRBV5-1	TRBJ1-2	13	few	TGCGCCAGCAGCTTGGTACAGGGACGTGGCTACACCTTC	CASSLVQGRGYTF
TRBD1	TRBV7-2	TRBJ1-5	15	.	TGTGCCAGCAGCTTAGGTCAGGGGGCTGTTCAGCCCCAGCATTTT	CASSLGQGAVQPQHF
TRBD1	TRBV7-8	TRBJ2-7	13	.	TGTGCCAGCAGCTTGACAGGGGACTACGAGCAGTACTTC	CASSLTGDYEQYF
TRBD1	TRBV15	TRBJ1-2	14	.	TGTGCCACCAGCAGACCGGGACAGGCCCTGGGCTACACCTTC	CATSRPGQALGYTF
.	TRBV15	TRBJ2-1	15	.	TGTGCCACCAGAAGCGCAGCGCCCTCCTACAATGAGCAGTTCTTC	CATRSAAPSYNEQFF
TRBD1	TRBV18	TRBJ1-2	15	.	TGTGCCAGCTCACCTTCGACAGGGACCAACTATGGCTACACCTTC	CASSPSTGTNYGYTF
.	TRBV7-2	TRBJ1-2	11	.	TGTGCCAGCAGCTTAGCGCGAGGCTACACCTTC	CASSLARGYTF
TRBD2	TRBV5-1	TRBJ2-3	16	.	TGCGCCAGCAGCTTGGGAGTTAGCGGGAGCGTAGATACGCAGTATTTT	CASSLGVSGSVDTQYF
.	TRBV11-2	TRBJ2-7	14	.	TGTGCCAGCAGCTTTGCAGGGAACTCCTACGAGCAGTACTTC	CASSFAGNSYEQYF
TRBD2	TRBV7-7	TRBJ2-5	15	.	TGTGCTAGCAGCATGACTAGCGGTCCTCAAGAGACCCAGTACTTC	CASSMTSGPQETQYF
TRBD1	TRBV6-6	TRBJ2-7	14	.	TGTGCCAGCAGTTACAGGACAGGGGCCTACGAGCAGTACTTC	CASSYRTGAYEQYF
.	TRBV28	TRBJ2-3	17	.	TGTGCCAGCAGGCGACGCCTAGTGAGTCCATCCACAGATACGCAGTATTTT	CASRRRLVSPSTDTQYF
.	TRBV19	TRBJ1-1	13	.	TGTGCCAGTAGTATAGACCGGGACACTGAAGCTTTCTTT	CASSIDRDTEAFF
TRBD1	TRBV7-6	TRBJ1-1	17	.	TGTGCCAGCAGCTTGTACGGGACAGGGGCTCAAAGCCCTGAAGCTTTCTTT	CASSLYGTGAQSPEAFF
.	TRBV5-1	TRBJ1-5	15	.	TGCGCCAGCAGCTTCGGGGGTACAAGCAATCAGCCCCAGCATTTT	CASSFGGTSNQPQHF
.	TRBV11-3	TRBJ1-4	18	.	TGTGCCAGCAGCTTAGCATTCCCGGCTCCGGGAACTAATGAAAAACTGTTTTTT	CASSLAFPAPGTNEKLFF
TRBD2	TRBV7-2	TRBJ2-1	16	once	TGTGCCAGCAGGGAACCGGGACTAGGCCCTTACAATGAGCAGTTCTTC	CASREPGLGPYNEQFF
.	TRBV11-3	TRBJ1-1	13	.	TGTGCCAGCAGCTTAGGCAGTGCAACTGAAGCTTTCTTT	CASSLGSATEAFF
.	TRBV28	TRBJ2-1	14	.	TGTGCCAGCAGTTTCTGGGGCCCCGACAATGAGCAGTTCTTC	CASSFWGPDNEQFF
.	TRBV4-2	TRBJ1-1	17	.	TGTGCCAGCAGCCAAGGTTTTAAAGGAGGGATGAACACTGAAGCTTTCTTT	CASSQGFKGGMNTEAFF
.	TRBV7-9	TRBJ2-1	15	.	TGTGCCAGCAGCCCTCTGGGGAGCTCCTACAATGAGCAGTTCTTC	CASSPLGSSYNEQFF
TRBD1	TRBV7-3	TRBJ1-1	15	.	TGTGCCAGCAGCGTGACAGGGGGCGCGGGCACTGAAGCTTTCTTT	CASSVTGGAGTEAFF
TRBD2	TRBV29-1	TRBJ2-7	17	.	TGCAGCGCGCGGCTCGGGACTAGCGGGACCCTCTCCTACGAGCAGTACTTC	CSARLGTSGTLSYEQYF
TRBD2	TRBV7-3	TRBJ2-1	15	.	TGTGCCAGCAGCTTCTGGGCTAGCGGGGACAATGAGCAGTTCTTC	CASSFWASGDNEQFF
.	TRBV7-6	TRBJ2-7	15	.	TGTGCCAGCAGTCGGACGGGAGCTTTACCGGGGGAGCAGTACTTC	CASSRTGALPGEQYF
TRBD1	TRBV15	TRBJ1-5	16	.	TGTGCCACCAGCAGAGCGACAGGGGGCCTCAATCAGCCCCAGCATTTT	CATSRATGGLNQPQHF
TRBD2	TRBV11-1	TRBJ2-1	16	.	TGTGCCAGCAGCTGGGCTAGCGGGAGCTCCTACAATGAGCAGTTCTTC	CASSWASGSSYNEQFF
.	TRBV9	TRBJ2-7	14	.	TGTGCCAGCAGCGTAGTGGCTTCCCCCTACGAGCAGTACTTC	CASSVVASPYEQYF
.	TRBV28	TRBJ1-2	14	.	TGTGCCAGCAGTCTACACCGGGAGGGCTATGGCTACACCTTC	CASSLHREGYGYTF
.	TRBV30	TRBJ2-5	14	.	TGTGCCTGGGACCGGCCAGGGTACCAAGAGACCCAGTACTTC	CAWDRPGYQETQYF
.	TRBV25-1	TRBJ2-2	15	.	TGTGCCAGCAGTGAATCAGTGGGGGGCACCGGGGAGCTGTTTTTT	CASSESVGGTGELFF
.	TRBV29-1	TRBJ1-5	14	few	TGCAGCGTTGCAGGGGCTAATAGCAATCAGCCCCAGCATTTT	CSVAGANSNQPQHF
TRBD2	TRBV2	TRBJ2-5	14	.	TGTGCCAGCAGAGATGGGACTAGCGGCCAGACCCAGTACTTC	CASRDGTSGQTQYF
TRBD1	TRBV5-8	TRBJ2-7	16	.	TGTGCCAGCAGCTTGTGGGGGACAGGGGGTTCCTACGAGCAGTACTTC	CASSLWGTGGSYEQYF
.	TRBV5-1	TRBJ1-3	16	.	TGCGCCAGCAGCTTTTCGGGAGAATACTCTGGAAACACCATATATTTT	CASSFSGEYSGNTIYF
.	TRBV7-9	TRBJ1-5	15	.	TGTGCCAGCAGCTTAGCGGAGCCAGGGAATCAGCCCCAGCATTTT	CASSLAEPGNQPQHF
.	TRBV30	TRBJ1-1	14	.	TGTGCCTGGAGTGCCCCACCCGCAGGGATTAGAGCTTTCTTT	CAWSAPPAGIRAFF